The next 14 T cell receptor beta chains were all read from a single sample in a study of beta chain features in type 1 diabetes. The investigators reverse transcribed all of the isolated RNA, so they sequenced expressed TCRB transcripts. Profiled with immunoSEQ multiplex PCR; TCRdb holds only in-frame clones, not every one. The repertoire consists of 250,000 to 350,000 clones, with around 13% occurring once and the leading ten covering more than 6.5%. The sequencing sample was made of central memory CD4+ T cells from blood. These receptors all come from a man aged 30 to 39 in good health.

The chain joins TRBV7-3 to TRBJ2-1; the match to TRBD2 covers 8 bases. V trimming: 5 bases; J trimming: 6 bases; junction bases outside the gene matches: 6. The CDR3 loop spans 14 amino acids. Germline loops: CDR1 SGHTA, CDR2 FQGTGA. The CDR3 reads CASSQSGSANEQFF. The DNA of the CDR3 is TGTGCCAGCAGCCAAAGCGGGAGTGCCAATGAGCAGTTCTTC.

This clone was recorded a few times. The chain links TRBV7-6 to TRBJ2-1; 7 bases line up with TRBD2. CDR3 length: 16 amino acids. Germline V lookup: CDR1 SGHVS, CDR2 FNYEAQ. Germline trimming cut 4 bases from V and 0 bases from J; bases unmatched to any gene: 6. CDR3 coding DNA: TGTGCCAGCAGCTCGCGGGCGGGGGACTCCTACAATGAGCAGTTCTTC. Its protein is CASSSRAGDSYNEQFF. Supplemented by reference TRBV7-6 and TRBJ2-1, the full variable domain reads GAGVSQSPRYKVTKRGQDVALRCDPISGHVSLYWYRQALGQGPEFLTYFNYEAQQDKSGLPNDRFSAERPEGSISTLTIQRTEQRDSAMYRCASSSRAGDSYNEQFFGPGTRLTVL.

This clone was seen a few times. This sample includes further DNA sequences coding for the same CDR3. The V call is TRBV5-1, the J call TRBJ2-3, with 11 bases lining up with TRBD2. With 2 bases clipped from V and 5 bases from J, the junction kept 1 base outside the gene matches. The CDR3 sequence is 14 residues long. CDR1 SGHRS and CDR2 YFSETQ come from the germline V gene. The CDR3 DNA reads as TGCGCCAGCAGCTTAGGACTAGCGGGAGATACGCAGTATTTT. As protein: CASSLGLAGDTQYF.

CDR3 nucleotides: TGTGCCAGCAGCTTGGCCGGGGACGACAATGAGCAGTTCTTC. Protein sequence: CASSLAGDDNEQFF. The V call is TRBV5-6, the J call TRBJ2-1; D is possibly TRBD1 or TRBD2 (5 bases each). The CDR3 has 14 residues. Germline V CDR1 and CDR2: SGHDT, YYEEEE. V lost 0 bases to trimming and J lost 5 bases, with 9 bases between them.

The chain links TRBV7-2 to TRBJ1-1; 8 nucleotides align to TRBD1. The CDR3 extends over 14 amino acids. V shed 5 bases, J shed 4 bases, and the junction held 6 bases outside the gene matches. Germline V gene sequence: CDR1 SGHTA, CDR2 FQGNSA. The CDR3 here is CASSVGQVGTEAFF. As DNA, the CDR3 is TGTGCCAGCAGCGTGGGACAGGTCGGCACTGAAGCTTTCTTT.

Only a few counts were recorded for this clone. The V gene is TRBV7-9, the J gene TRBJ2-3; 7 positions agree with TRBD2. Germline V gives CDR1 SEHNR, CDR2 FQNEAQ (reference sequence). J gave up 2 bases and V 0 bases, and 5 bases lay outside the gene matches. The CDR3 has 16 residues. The CDR3 is CASSLARGISTDTQYF. The CDR3 bases are TGTGCCAGCAGCTTAGCGCGGGGGATATCCACAGATACGCAGTATTTT.

This rearrangement joins TRBV7-2 to TRBJ2-1; no reliable D call. Trimming pared 5 bases from V and 3 bases from J, leaving 8 bases between. Germline V gene sequence: CDR1 SGHTA, CDR2 FQGNSA. This CDR3 is 13 amino acids long. The DNA of the CDR3 is TGTGCCAGCAGCCTGACAAACTACAATGAGCAGTTCTTC. Its translation is CASSLTNYNEQFF.

DNA of the CDR3: TGTGCCAGCAGTGGAGTGGGCAGGGGGGGCTACACCTTC. This sequence encodes CASSGVGRGGYTF. V gene TRBV25-1 combines with J gene TRBJ1-2, with TRBD1 matching 7 bases. The CDR3 is 13 amino acids. CDR1 MGHDK and CDR2 SYGVNS come from the germline V gene. V shed 4 bases, J shed 8 bases, and the junction held 7 bases outside the gene matches.

V gene TRBV9 combines with J gene TRBJ1-1; possible D gene TRBD1, 5 bases. V lost 2 bases, J lost 10 bases, and 15 bases lay in between. CDR1 and CDR2 from the germline V gene are SGDLS and YYNGEE. The CDR3 spans 13 residues. The CDR3 protein is CASSVAGRGTAFF. DNA for the CDR3: TGTGCCAGCAGCGTGGCGGGGCGAGGCACAGCTTTCTTT.

This clone turned up a few times. This chain uses TRBV10-3 with TRBJ2-2; the D gene is possibly TRBD2 (5 bases). Germline loops: CDR1 ENHRY, CDR2 SYGVKD. This CDR3 spans 16 amino acids. Trimming left V 1 base short and J 1 base short, with 10 bases between. Written as DNA, the CDR3 is TGTGCCATCAGTGAGTTGGAGGTAGGGAACACCGGGGAGCTGTTTTTT. Amino acid sequence: CAISELEVGNTGELFF.

This clone was detected only a few times. The V gene is TRBV5-1, the J gene TRBJ1-4; 11 bases align to TRBD1. The germline V gene encodes CDR1 SGHRS and CDR2 YFSETQ. This CDR3 has 18 amino acids. The V and J ends lost 4 bases and 3 bases, in that order; junction bases with no gene match: 11. Here the CDR3 reads CASSQSPGTGGANEKLFF. The CDR3 nucleotides are TGCGCCAGCAGCCAAAGTCCCGGGACAGGGGGTGCTAATGAAAAACTGTTTTTT.

The rearrangement uses TRBV6-5 and TRBJ2-5; D is possibly TRBD1 or TRBD2 (6 bases each). The CDR3 length is 14 residues. The V end was cut by 7 bases, the J end by 3 bases, with 15 bases between. Per germline, CDR1 MNHEY and CDR2 SVGAGI. The CDR3 loop is CASTQPGGEETQYF. The DNA of the CDR3 is TGTGCCAGCACCCAACCCGGGGGCGAAGAGACCCAGTACTTC.

This clone was counted ten times or more. The rearrangement joins TRBV23-1 to TRBJ2-7, with D hard to call. Being an ORF, TRBV23-1 has a function that is uncertain. The CDR3 length is 16 residues. V lost 0 bases to trimming and J lost 0 bases, with 12 bases between them. CDR3 protein: CASSQSWAESSYEQYV. In DNA form, the CDR3 reads TGCGCCAGCAGTCAATCGTGGGCAGAGAGCTCCTACGAGCAGTACGTC.

This clone was picked up a small number of times. The genes are TRBV4-3 and TRBJ2-3; unclear D gene. From germline, CDR1 is LGHNA and CDR2 YSLEER. The CDR3 runs 13 residues. Deletions cut 0 bases from V and 6 bases from J, with 7 bases between. This chain's CDR3 is CASSQDFQDTQYF. DNA of the CDR3: TGCGCCAGCAGCCAAGATTTTCAGGATACGCAGTATTTT.